Below are 6 T cell receptor beta chains sequenced from a single sample in a study of shared clonotypes between healthy human individuals. Here immunoSEQ multiplex PCR was the method, and the copy in TCRdb shows in-frame clones only, minus some. The sample records about 2.4 million clones, 93% being singletons. The sample taken for sequencing was naive CD4+ T cells from PBMCs. Subset described: CD45RA+ positively selected. These receptors all come from a young man in good health. Some clones in this sample may be carry-over from other donors' samples.

V is TRBV7-2 and J is TRBJ2-1; 10 nucleotides match TRBD2. The CDR3 is 15 residues long. V was pared by 6 bases and J by 9 bases, with 11 bases of the junction left unmatched. Germline CDR1 SGHTA, CDR2 FQGNSA. The CDR3 reads CASSRLAGVVGEQFF. The DNA of the CDR3 is TGTGCCAGCAGTCGTCTAGCGGGAGTAGTAGGTGAGCAGTTCTTC.

The rearrangement links TRBV5-1 to TRBJ2-7; D is possibly TRBD1 or TRBD2 (5 bases each). The CDR3 loop spans 13 amino acids. Germline assignment: CDR1 SGHRS and CDR2 YFSETQ. Trimming took off 0 bases at V and 5 bases at J, with 9 bases between the two ends. The DNA for the CDR3 is TGCGCCAGCAGCTTGGAGAGGGGAAACGAGCAGTACTTC. Its translation is CASSLERGNEQYF.

V is TRBV11-2 and J is TRBJ2-7; TRBD2 is a possible D gene (5 bases). The V end lost 5 bases, the J end lost 4 bases, and 15 bases lay between the germline ends. In germline, CDR1 is SGHAT, CDR2 FQNNGV. There are 14 residues in the CDR3. The CDR3 loop is CASSPGLLGYEQYF. CDR3 nucleotides: TGTGCCAGCAGCCCTGGACTTCTGGGGTACGAGCAGTACTTC.

In its sample, this clone was seen once. The chain employs TRBV30 and TRBJ2-5; 7 bases map to TRBD2. Per the germline V gene, CDR1 is GTSNPN and CDR2 is SVGIG (reference sequence). The CDR3 is made up of 15 amino acids. After removal of 0 bases from V and 4 bases from J, the junction contained 8 bases not matched to a gene. The chain's CDR3 is CAWSVFVGGRETQYF. CDR3 in DNA: TGTGCCTGGAGTGTATTTGTAGGCGGGAGAGAGACCCAGTACTTC.

V and J are TRBV28 and TRBJ2-7, with D possibly matching TRBD2 (6 bases). Trimming cost V 6 bases and J 4 bases, with 10 bases left between them. CDR3 length: 12 residues. Germline values: CDR1 MDHEN, CDR2 SYDVKM. In DNA, the CDR3 is TGTGCCAGCAGAGGACTACCATACGAGCAGTACTTC. The encoded protein is CASRGLPYEQYF.

Of note for this clone: Other DNA sequences from this sample encode an identical CDR3 as well. The chain recombines TRBV28 with TRBJ2-1; a weak D match, TRBD2 (5 bases). The ends were cut back, 8 bases at V and 6 bases at J, with 5 bases in the middle. The CDR3 runs to 10 residues. Looked up from germline, CDR1 is MDHEN and CDR2 is SYDVKM. As DNA, the CDR3 is TGTGCCAGCGGACTCAATGAGCAGTTCTTC. Translated, it gives CASGLNEQFF.